These 14 T cell receptor beta chains originate from one sample sequenced in a study of OX40 agonist ivuxolimab in advanced cancers. Clones were read by immunoSEQ multiplex PCR, and TCRdb kept only the in-frame ones, dropping some. The sample has approximately 100,000 clones; roughly nine tenths are singletons. The material sequenced was CD4+ or CD8+ T cells sorted from blood, taken in a trial of the OX40 agonist ivuxolimab. The receptors here all came from an adult with an advanced solid tumor such as melanoma, head and neck, liver or kidney cancer.

The rearrangement joins TRBV28 to TRBJ2-6; 7 nucleotides agree with TRBD1. V was pared by 6 bases and J by 1 base, with 3 bases of the junction left unmatched. Germline lookup yields CDR1 MDHEN and CDR2 SYDVKM. This CDR3 has 15 amino acids. The CDR3 loop is CASREQGSGANVLTF. The CDR3 region has the DNA TGTGCCAGCAGGGAACAGGGGTCTGGGGCCAACGTCCTGACTTTC.

V gene TRBV5-1 combines with J gene TRBJ1-3; 7 bases fit TRBD1. J lost 0 bases, V lost 4 bases, and 7 bases had no gene match. This CDR3 spans 16 amino acids. Germline values: CDR1 SGHRS, CDR2 YFSETQ. Here the CDR3 DNA reads TGCGCCAGCAGCCTACAGGGGCCTGTCTCTGGAAACACCATATATTTT. Translated: CASSLQGPVSGNTIYF.

The CDR3 loop reads CASSEFLLAELYEQYF. Here the CDR3 DNA reads TGTGCCAGCAGTGAATTTTTACTAGCGGAGCTTTACGAGCAGTACTTC. The rearrangement links TRBV2 to TRBJ2-7, with 8 bases that match TRBD2. The CDR3 is 16 residues long. J lost 4 bases, V lost 2 bases, and 10 bases had no gene match. CDR1 and CDR2 (germline): SNHLY, FYNNEI.

The V and J genes are TRBV28 and TRBJ2-5; D gene uncertain. Germline CDR1 is MDHEN and CDR2 is SYDVKM. The CDR3 is made up of 13 amino acids. Deletions cut 3 bases from V and 7 bases from J, with 12 bases between. The CDR3 protein is CASSFTADGTQYF. The CDR3 coding sequence is TGTGCCAGCAGTTTTACGGCTGACGGGACCCAGTACTTC.

This chain connects TRBV4-2 to TRBJ2-3; possibly TRBD2 for D (6 bases). The CDR3 has 15 amino acids. The germline V gene encodes CDR1 LGHNA and CDR2 YNFKEQ. V gave up 2 bases and J gave up 5 bases, with 14 bases separating them. CDR3 nucleotide sequence: TGTGCCAGCAGCCAAAACCCTAAGGGAGGAGATACGCAGTATTTT. Protein: CASSQNPKGGDTQYF.

This clone was observed a few times. The genes are TRBV7-9 and TRBJ1-2; D gene uncertain. Germline assignment: CDR1 SEHNR and CDR2 FQNEAQ (reference sequence). CDR3 size: 12 residues. V gave up 2 bases and J gave up 6 bases, with 7 bases separating them. The CDR3 nucleotides are TGTGCCAGCAGCTTACGTTGGGATGGCTACACCTTC. Protein: CASSLRWDGYTF.

The J gene is TRBJ2-2, the V gene TRBV27; D is possibly TRBD2 (5 bases). Trimming took off 6 bases at V and 5 bases at J, with 16 bases between the two ends. The V gene's germline CDR1 is MNHEY and CDR2 SMNVEV (reference sequence). The CDR3 extends over 15 amino acids. This CDR3 reads CASRVTWTATGELFF. The DNA for the CDR3 is TGTGCCAGCAGGGTGACGTGGACTGCGACCGGGGAGCTGTTTTTT.

This clone was detected once. The chain's CDR3 is CASSASGQTTGTQYF. DNA for the CDR3: TGTGCCAGCAGTGCCTCGGGACAAACAACTGGGACCCAGTACTTC. The chain is built from TRBV6-1 and TRBJ2-5; D perhaps matches TRBD1 (6 bases). The V end was cut by 4 bases, the J end by 7 bases, with 19 bases between. This CDR3 is 15 amino acids long. The germline V gene has CDR1 MNHNS and CDR2 SASEGT.

This sequence joins TRBV5-6 and TRBJ1-1, with 8 nucleotides matching TRBD1. V lost 3 bases, J lost 4 bases, and 8 bases stayed unmatched. Germline V gene data show CDR1 as SGHDT and CDR2 as YYEEEE. The CDR3 extends over 15 amino acids. CDR3 sequence (DNA): TGTGCCAGCAGCTCGAGAACAGGGGGTCTCACTGAAGCTTTCTTT. It translates to CASSSRTGGLTEAFF.

J is TRBJ2-2 and V is TRBV5-6; possibly TRBD1 or TRBD2 for D (5 bases each). Germline CDR1 SGHDT, CDR2 YYEEEE. The CDR3 sequence is 14 residues long. The germline V and J ends were trimmed by 4 bases and 5 bases, with 12 bases remaining between them. The CDR3 bases are TGTGCCAGCAGCACCGGGACGGTGACCGGGGAGCTGTTTTTT. Amino acids: CASSTGTVTGELFF.

This clone showed up just once. V gene TRBV6-5 combines with J gene TRBJ2-7; 7 positions agree with TRBD1. CDR1 and CDR2 from the germline V gene are MNHEY and SVGAGI. V lost 6 bases and J lost 1; bases outside the gene matches: 9. This CDR3 is built from 15 residues. The CDR3 nucleotides are TGTGCCAGCAGGCCAGAGACAGGGCCTTCCTACGAGCAGTACTTC. This codes for CASRPETGPSYEQYF.

The chain carries TRBV19 and TRBJ1-5; the D is unclear. Germline lookup yields CDR1 LNHDA and CDR2 SQIVND (reference sequence). The V and J ends lost 4 bases and 6 bases respectively, with 19 bases between them. The CDR3 loop spans 16 amino acids. CDR3 nucleotides: TGTGCCAGTAGTAGCGACCGATACGTAGTGGGTCAGCCCCAGCATTTT. This encodes CASSSDRYVVGQPQHF.

This chain connects TRBV5-1 to TRBJ1-2; TRBD1 matches at 9 bases. Germline V gene sequence: CDR1 SGHRS, CDR2 YFSETQ. J lost 4 bases, V lost 0 bases, and 7 bases had no gene match. This CDR3 contains 16 residues. The CDR3 sequence: CASSLGGQGRGYGYTF. The CDR3 DNA follows: TGCGCCAGCAGCTTGGGTGGACAGGGGCGCGGCTATGGCTACACCTTC.

The rearrangement joins TRBV9 to TRBJ2-7, with TRBD1 identical over 12 bases. V dropped 2 bases and J dropped 7; count of bases not matched to a gene: 4. The CDR3 is 14 residues long. CDR1 and CDR2 (germline): SGDLS, YYNGEE. CDR3 amino acids: CASSVGQGAGEQYF. CDR3 in DNA: TGTGCCAGCAGCGTGGGACAGGGGGCAGGAGAGCAGTACTTC.